What follows are 14 T cell receptor beta chains derived from one specimen sequenced in a study of shared clonotypes between healthy human individuals. The method was immunoSEQ multiplex PCR; TCRdb's version includes in-frame clones alone and lacks a portion of them. The table has fewer than 3 million clones, 85% to 95% seen once. Input material: naive CD4+ T cells from PBMCs. Described subset: CD45RA+ positively selected. The receptors originated from a man aged 18 to 35 in good health. Some clones in this sample may be carry-over from other donors' samples.

This clone appeared a few times. In the same sample, other DNA sequences code for this CDR3. V is TRBV5-1 and J is TRBJ1-4, with D perhaps TRBD1 (5 bases). This CDR3 has 14 amino acids. Trimming took off 0 bases at V and 6 bases at J, with 9 bases between the two ends. Germline loops: CDR1 SGHRS, CDR2 YFSETQ. CDR3 coding DNA: TGCGCCAGCAGCTTGGGGAGGGGTTATGAAAAACTGTTTTTT. Translation gives CASSLGRGYEKLFF.

The CDR3 bases are TGTGCCAGCAGCATTTATGGGGTGGGAACAGTCGAAGCTTTCTTT. This gives the protein CASSIYGVGTVEAFF. The V gene is TRBV27, the J gene TRBJ1-1; D is undetermined. This CDR3 is built from 15 residues. The germline gives CDR1 MNHEY, CDR2 SMNVEV (reference sequence). Trimming took off 6 bases at V and 8 bases at J, with 22 bases between the two ends.

V usage is TRBV9 and J usage is TRBJ1-1; 8 bases align to TRBD1. Trimming cost V 4 bases and J 0 bases; bases outside gene matches: 5. Looked up from germline, CDR1 is SGDLS and CDR2 is YYNGEE. The CDR3 is 15 amino acids. As DNA, the CDR3 is TGTGCCAGCAGCCCTAGGACAGGGCTGAACACTGAAGCTTTCTTT. This gives the protein CASSPRTGLNTEAFF.

This chain links TRBV2 with TRBJ2-2; 9 bases map to TRBD1. The CDR3 sequence is 14 residues long. Germline V CDR1 and CDR2: SNHLY, FYNNEI. J was trimmed by 5 bases and V by 10 bases; bases with no gene match: 8. DNA of the CDR3: TGTGCCACCGAAATGGACAGGGGAACCGGGGAGCTGTTTTTT. It encodes CATEMDRGTGELFF.

The rearrangement joins TRBV29-1 to TRBJ2-7; 9 nucleotides line up with TRBD2. Trimming removed 4 bases from V and 4 bases from J; junction bases left unmatched: 5. Germline V gene sequence: CDR1 SQVTM, CDR2 ANQGSEA. The CDR3 spans 13 residues. The CDR3 reads CSVVTLAGYEQYF. The CDR3 DNA follows: TGCAGCGTTGTCACTCTAGCGGGGTACGAGCAGTACTTC.

V usage is TRBV30 and J usage is TRBJ2-5; TRBD1 matches 9 bases. Losses at the gene ends were 4 bases for V and 5 bases for J; bases not matched to a gene: 2. CDR1 and CDR2 from the germline V gene are GTSNPN and SVGIG (reference sequence). CDR3 size: 12 residues. CDR3 protein: CAWKDRGETQYF. The CDR3 DNA reads TGTGCCTGGAAAGACAGGGGGGAGACCCAGTACTTC.

This clone was recorded once. The chain uses TRBV29-1 and TRBJ1-5, with D possibly TRBD1 on 6 matching bases. The CDR3 has 14 residues. The germline gives CDR1 SQVTM, CDR2 ANQGSEA. Trimming removed 4 bases from V and 13 bases from J, with 23 bases in between. For the CDR3, the DNA is TGCAGCGTTGGGGGGCGGGGGACCTTCACCCCTCAGCATTTT. The encoded protein is CSVGGRGTFTPQHF.

The chain uses TRBV4-1 and TRBJ1-3; D might be TRBD1 (6 bases). The germline gives CDR1 MGHRA, CDR2 YSYEKL. V lost 0 bases and J 0 bases, leaving 15 bases between the germline ends. This CDR3 region has 18 residues. The CDR3 loop is CASSQDRAGVRSGNTIYF. Here the CDR3 DNA reads TGCGCCAGCAGCCAAGATCGAGCAGGGGTCCGCTCTGGAAACACCATATATTTT.

The chain employs TRBV6-6 and TRBJ1-4; D ambiguous. Germline V gene data show CDR1 as MNHNY and CDR2 as SVGAGI (reference sequence). The CDR3 totals 12 residues. The germline V and J ends were trimmed by 3 bases and 7 bases, with 6 bases remaining between them. The CDR3 is CASSYPFEKLFF. DNA of the CDR3: TGTGCCAGCAGTTATCCCTTTGAAAAACTGTTTTTT.

This chain links TRBV10-3 with TRBJ2-7, with D perhaps TRBD1 (5 bases). Per the germline V gene, CDR1 is ENHRY and CDR2 is SYGVKD. The CDR3 runs to 13 residues. The germline V and J ends were trimmed by 7 bases and 1 base, with 11 bases remaining between them. CDR3 DNA sequence: TGTGCCATCAAGGGGCCGGTATCCTACGAGCAGTACTTC. It translates to CAIKGPVSYEQYF.

The CDR3 DNA is TGTGCCAGCAGCGTAAGGGACGTACAAGAGACCCAGTACTTC. Protein: CASSVRDVQETQYF. The chain uses TRBV9 and TRBJ2-5; perhaps D is TRBD1 or TRBD2 (5 bases each). CDR1 and CDR2 (germline): SGDLS, YYNGEE. This CDR3 spans 14 amino acids. V was trimmed by 1 base and J by 2 bases, leaving 9 bases between them. Filled out from reference TRBV9 and TRBJ2-5, the complete variable domain reads DSGVTQTPKHLITATGQRVTLRCSPRSGDLSVYWYQQSLDQGLQFLIQYYNGEERAKGNILERFSAQQFPDLHSELNLSSLELGDSALYFCASSVRDVQETQYFGPGTRLLVL.

This rearrangement joins TRBV11-2 to TRBJ2-7; 8 nucleotides align to TRBD1. The CDR3 length is 13 residues. The V gene end was trimmed by 5 bases and the J gene end by 4 bases; junction bases not matched to a gene: 4. The V gene's germline CDR1 is SGHAT and CDR2 FQNNGV. CDR3 DNA sequence: TGTGCCAGCAGCAGAACAGGGGGTTACGAGCAGTACTTC. It encodes CASSRTGGYEQYF.

V is TRBV11-2 and J is TRBJ1-4, with a weak D call TRBD1 (5 bases). The CDR3 totals 15 residues. V lost 3 bases, J lost 5 bases, and 13 bases lay in between. The germline V gene encodes CDR1 SGHAT and CDR2 FQNNGV. The CDR3 DNA reads TGTGCCAGCAGCTTTCGACAGCCCGGGAATGAAAAACTGTTTTTT. Residues: CASSFRQPGNEKLFF. Full variable domain (remainder filled in from reference TRBV11-2 and TRBJ1-4): EAGVAQSPRYKIIEKRQSVAFWCNPISGHATLYWYQQILGQGPKLLIQFQNNGVVDDSQLPKDRFSAERLKGVDSTLKIQPAKLEDSAVYLCASSFRQPGNEKLFFGSGTQLSVL.

The chain couples TRBV28 to TRBJ1-2, with 7 nucleotides matching TRBD1. The CDR3 sequence is 13 residues long. Trimming removed 6 bases from V and 6 bases from J; junction bases left unmatched: 7. CDR1 is MDHEN and CDR2 is SYDVKM in the germline V gene. DNA of the CDR3: TGTGCCAGCAGACCACAGGGGAGGGATGGCTACACCTTC. This gives the protein CASRPQGRDGYTF.